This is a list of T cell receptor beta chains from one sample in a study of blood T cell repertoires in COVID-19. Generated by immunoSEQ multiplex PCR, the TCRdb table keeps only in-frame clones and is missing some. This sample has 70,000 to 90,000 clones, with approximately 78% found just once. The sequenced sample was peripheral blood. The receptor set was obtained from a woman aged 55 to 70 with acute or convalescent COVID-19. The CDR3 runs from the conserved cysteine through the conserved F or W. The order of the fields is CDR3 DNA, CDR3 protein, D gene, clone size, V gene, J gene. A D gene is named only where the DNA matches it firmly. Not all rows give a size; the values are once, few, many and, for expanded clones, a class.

TGCGCCAGCAGCCAAGATTTCGCGGGGGGCGGTGAGACCCAGTACTTC	CASSQDFAGGGETQYF	TRBD2	-	TRBV4-3	TRBJ2-5
TGTGCCAGCAGCGCTTACGGCGGGATCCCTGGAAACACCATATATTTT	CASSAYGGIPGNTIYF	-	-	TRBV5-6	TRBJ1-3
TGTGCCAGCAGGGCCCGGCAGGGCGGCAATCAGCCCCAGCATTTT	CASRARQGGNQPQHF	-	-	TRBV6-5	TRBJ1-5
TGTGCCAGCAGTGGGGGGACCCTTGAAGCTTTCTTT	CASSGGTLEAFF	-	-	TRBV12-3/TRBV12-4	TRBJ1-1
TGTGCCAGCAGCTTCCAAGTGGCCGGCGGGAACACTGAAGCTTTCTTT	CASSFQVAGGNTEAFF	-	-	TRBV11-2	TRBJ1-1
TGTGCCAGCTCACCCCCCGGGGGACGTGACTATGGCTACACCTTC	CASSPPGGRDYGYTF	-	-	TRBV18	TRBJ1-2
TGTGCAAGTCGCTTAGAACCGAGGGGGGGTGACAATGAGCAGTTCTTC	CASRLEPRGGDNEQFF	-	-	TRBV12-2	TRBJ2-1
TGTGCCAGTAGTCCCGGATCCGGGACAGGGGGCAATGAGCAGTTCTTC	CASSPGSGTGGNEQFF	TRBD1	-	TRBV19	TRBJ2-1
TGTGCCAGCAGTCTAGGACAGGGCTGGACTGAAGCTTTCTTT	CASSLGQGWTEAFF	TRBD1	-	TRBV28	TRBJ1-1
TGTGCCAGCAGCTTAAAGGGACTAGCATTCTCCTACAATGAGCAGTTCTTC	CASSLKGLAFSYNEQFF	TRBD2	-	TRBV7-3	TRBJ2-1
TGTGCCATCAGTGCCTCCAGGGGGGAAGAGACCCAGTACTTC	CAISASRGEETQYF	-	once	TRBV10-3	TRBJ2-5
TGTGCCAGCAGTGAAGCGCTGGTGGCAGGAAACAACTATGGCTACACCTTC	CASSEALVAGNNYGYTF	-	many	TRBV6-1	TRBJ1-2
TGTGCCAGCAGCGGACCGCAGGGGGCGAACTATGGCTACACCTTC	CASSGPQGANYGYTF	TRBD1	-	TRBV7-2	TRBJ1-2
TGTGCCAGCAGTCCCTCCGGGACAGGGAAGGGCTACACCTTC	CASSPSGTGKGYTF	TRBD1	many	TRBV27	TRBJ1-2